A single sample is the source of the 19 T cell receptor beta chains below, sequenced in a study of T cell responses to AZD1222 COVID-19 vaccine. Repertoires were generated with immunoSEQ multiplex PCR, while TCRdb's copy carries only in-frame clones and drops some. The table lists approximately 90,000 clones, roughly 90% of them singletons. The starting material was peripheral blood, obtained on day 0 of AZD1222 vaccination. The source of these receptors is an adult in good health.

This chain connects TRBV3-1 (or the pseudogene TRBV3-2) to TRBJ1-3, with D uncertain. The CDR3 contains 14 residues. Germline CDR1 and CDR2: LGHDT and YNNKEL (reference sequence). V was shortened by 2 bases and J by 0 bases, with 5 bases between the two germline ends. The chain's CDR3 is CASSQQVSGNTIYF. CDR3 bases: TGTGCCAGCAGCCAACAGGTCTCTGGAAACACCATATATTTT.

The rearrangement joins TRBV6-6 to TRBJ2-3; perhaps TRBD2 as D (6 bases). Germline V CDR1 and CDR2: MNHNY, SVGAGI (reference sequence). The V end was cut by 5 bases, the J end by 4 bases, with 19 bases between. CDR3 length: 16 residues. As DNA, the CDR3 is TGTGCCAGCAGTCCCCCCCTGCGGGACGACCCAGATACGCAGTATTTT. Translated, it gives CASSPPLRDDPDTQYF.

The V and J genes are TRBV5-1 and TRBJ1-3; no reliable D call. CDR1 is SGHRS and CDR2 is YFSETQ in the germline V gene. Trimming took off 1 base at V and 4 bases at J, with 15 bases between the two ends. CDR3 length: 16 amino acids. The DNA for the CDR3 is TGCGCCAGCAGCTTGTATGAAGGAGGGCGAGGAAACACCATATATTTT. Protein: CASSLYEGGRGNTIYF.

The chain links TRBV7-9 to TRBJ2-3; TRBD1 matches at 9 bases. The CDR3 consists of 15 residues. In germline, CDR1 is SEHNR, CDR2 FQNEAQ (reference sequence). The junction had 2 bases not matched to a gene; V was cut back by 1 base and J by 3 bases. CDR3 region: CASSLGGQGTDTQYF. In DNA, the CDR3 is TGTGCCAGCAGCTTAGGGGGACAGGGAACAGATACGCAGTATTTT.

The count of this clone is one. The J gene is TRBJ1-2, the V gene TRBV19; 7 bases are shared with TRBD1. Germline values: CDR1 LNHDA, CDR2 SQIVND (reference sequence). Germline trimming cut 3 bases from V and 4 bases from J; bases unmatched to any gene: 8. CDR3 length: 15 residues. The CDR3 nucleotides read TGTGCCAGTAGTATCCAGGGGGGACAGAGCTATGGCTACACCTTC. Encoded protein: CASSIQGGQSYGYTF.

This chain uses TRBV7-3 with TRBJ2-5; 8 nucleotides align to TRBD1. This CDR3 contains 14 residues. V was clipped by 3 bases and J by 2 bases; unmatched bases: 2. Germline values: CDR1 SGHTA, CDR2 FQGTGA. In DNA, the CDR3 is TGTGCCAGCAGCTTTCAGGGGGCACAAGAGACCCAGTACTTC. It yields the protein CASSFQGAQETQYF. Based on the CDR3 plus reference TRBV7-3 and TRBJ2-5, the full variable domain is GAGVSQTPSNKVTEKGKYVELRCDPISGHTALYWYRQSLGQGPEFLIYFQGTGAADDSGLPNDRFFAVRPEGSVSTLKIQRTERGDSAVYLCASSFQGAQETQYFGPGTRLLVL.

The V and J genes are TRBV6-1 and TRBJ1-1; the D is unclear. This CDR3 spans 15 amino acids. V lost 2 bases and J 0 bases, leaving 10 bases between the germline ends. Germline V CDR1 and CDR2: MNHNS, SASEGT. CDR3 bases: TGTGCCAGCAGTGAAATTGGGGTGATGAACACTGAAGCTTTCTTT. Protein: CASSEIGVMNTEAFF.

This CDR3 reads CASSIGGRSPLHF. The CDR3 bases are TGTGCCAGCAGTATAGGGGGCAGGTCACCCCTCCACTTT. The rearrangement joins TRBV25-1 to TRBJ1-6; TRBD1 aligns across 7 bases. The CDR3 sequence is 13 residues long. Trimming at V came to 5 bases and at J to 10 bases, leaving 5 bases not matched to a gene. From germline, CDR1 is MGHDK and CDR2 SYGVNS.

CDR3 bases: TGTGCCAGCACGCGGGTGGGGCGGAACTCAAACTATAATTCACCCCTCCACTTT. This translates into CASTRVGRNSNYNSPLHF. This chain connects TRBV7-8 to TRBJ1-6; tentatively, D is TRBD1 (5 bases). V lost 7 bases and J lost 3, with 22 bases in between. The CDR3 is 18 amino acids. CDR1 is SGHVS and CDR2 is FQNEAQ in the germline V gene.

The J gene is TRBJ1-1, the V gene TRBV6-5; no reliable D call. Trimming pared 4 bases from V and 1 base from J, leaving 10 bases between. CDR1 and CDR2 (germline): MNHEY, SVGAGI. The CDR3 is 14 residues long. CDR3 in amino acids: CASSSIVGNTEAFF. As DNA, the CDR3 is TGTGCCAGCAGTTCGATCGTAGGGAACACTGAAGCTTTCTTT.

The V call is TRBV30, the J call TRBJ1-2; perhaps TRBD1 as D (5 bases). V lost 1 base and J 2 bases, leaving 11 bases between the germline ends. Looked up from germline, CDR1 is GTSNPN and CDR2 is SVGIG (reference sequence). CDR3 length: 14 amino acids. CDR3 in amino acids: CAWSAQGRNYGYTF. The CDR3 DNA sequence: TGTGCCTGGAGTGCGCAGGGACGAAACTATGGCTACACCTTC.

The chain combines TRBV27 with TRBJ2-1; D ambiguous. This CDR3 comprises 14 residues. The V gene's germline CDR1 is MNHEY and CDR2 SMNVEV (reference sequence). V was clipped by 0 bases and J by 8 bases, with 11 bases between them. The CDR3 DNA follows: TGTGCCAGCAGTTTATCGCCGGATGCGGATGAGCAGTTCTTC. Amino acids: CASSLSPDADEQFF.

This rearrangement joins TRBV18 to TRBJ2-2, with D possibly matching TRBD2 (5 bases). The CDR3 extends over 16 amino acids. In germline, CDR1 is KGHSH, CDR2 LQKENI. The V end was cut by 0 bases, the J end by 2 bases, with 10 bases between. The CDR3: CASSPPLTGNTGELFF. As DNA, the CDR3 is TGTGCCAGCTCACCACCGTTGACGGGAAACACCGGGGAGCTGTTTTTT.

This chain uses TRBV3-1 (or the pseudogene TRBV3-2) with TRBJ1-1, with TRBD1 matching over 9 bases. This CDR3 is 13 amino acids long. Germline V gives CDR1 LGHDT, CDR2 YNNKEL (reference sequence). V lost 5 bases, J lost 10 bases, and 8 bases stayed unmatched. CDR3: CASSFRDRVAAFF. Here the CDR3 DNA reads TGTGCCAGCAGCTTCAGGGACAGGGTTGCAGCTTTCTTT.

This chain links TRBV5-1 with TRBJ1-6, with 9 nucleotides matching TRBD1. CDR3 length equals 15 residues. Germline lookup yields CDR1 SGHRS and CDR2 YFSETQ. Trimming cost V 3 bases and J 7 bases; bases outside gene matches: 5. This CDR3 reads CASSYYRGQNSPLHF. CDR3 in DNA: TGCGCCAGCAGCTACTACAGGGGGCAAAATTCACCCCTCCACTTT.

This chain connects TRBV27 to TRBJ2-1, with 8 bases aligning to TRBD2. Germline values: CDR1 MNHEY, CDR2 SMNVEV (reference sequence). The CDR3 has 14 residues. With 7 bases clipped from V and 4 bases from J, the junction kept 6 bases outside the gene matches. The CDR3 protein is CASKLGLDYNEQFF. Written as DNA, the CDR3 is TGTGCCAGCAAGCTGGGACTAGATTACAATGAGCAGTTCTTC.

This chain connects TRBV5-1 to TRBJ2-7; D is undetermined. The germline gives CDR1 SGHRS, CDR2 YFSETQ. Trimming cost V 0 bases and J 3 bases, with 13 bases left between them. The CDR3 loop spans 15 amino acids. The CDR3 nucleotides are TGCGCCAGCAGCTTGGCAGGCCCTGGAAACTACGAGCAGTACTTC. Amino acids: CASSLAGPGNYEQYF.

The genes are TRBV2 and TRBJ2-1, with TRBD2 matching over 12 bases. Germline CDR1 reads SNHLY; CDR2 reads FYNNEI. The junction had 6 bases not matched to a gene; V was cut back by 6 bases and J by 6 bases. The CDR3 is made up of 15 amino acids. This CDR3 reads CASRGLAGPFNEQFF. In DNA, the CDR3 is TGTGCCAGCAGAGGACTAGCGGGACCCTTCAATGAGCAGTTCTTC.

The J gene is TRBJ1-6, the V gene TRBV28, with D perhaps TRBD1 (5 bases). This CDR3 is built from 15 residues. CDR1 and CDR2 from the germline V gene are MDHEN and SYDVKM. V was clipped by 3 bases and J by 9 bases, with 15 bases between them. This chain's CDR3 is CASSFTVGTGSPLHF. CDR3 DNA: TGTGCCAGCAGTTTCACCGTAGGGACGGGTTCACCCCTCCACTTT.